Each of the 28 T cell receptor beta chains below was sequenced from the same sample in a study of cytomegalovirus exposure and HLA in healthy donors. PCR involved 60 Vbeta and 13 Jbeta primers. Only in-frame clones appear in the TCRdb table, and some are missing; sequencing was by immunoSEQ multiplex PCR. The table has 140,000 or so clones, 88% seen once; the top ten hold more than 0.5%. Sequences were obtained from PBMCs. The receptors stem from a woman in her thirties or forties in good health and CMV-seronegative.

The rearrangement links TRBV5-1 to TRBJ2-1, with unresolved D. CDR1 and CDR2 (germline): SGHRS, YFSETQ. The CDR3 totals 12 residues. Trimming cost V 4 bases and J 10 bases, with 12 bases left between them. The CDR3 DNA reads as TGCGCCAGCAGCCGCAGCGAAGGCGAGCAGTTCTTC. This translates into CASSRSEGEQFF.

This chain links TRBV5-1 with TRBJ2-7, with 13 nucleotides matching TRBD2. V shed 0 bases, J shed 6 bases, and the junction held 9 bases outside the gene matches. The germline gives CDR1 SGHRS, CDR2 YFSETQ. The CDR3 runs 17 residues. The CDR3 is CASSLGTSGSLVIEQYF. CDR3 nucleotides: TGCGCCAGCAGCTTGGGGACTAGCGGGAGTCTGGTAATCGAGCAGTACTTC.

The V gene is TRBV28, the J gene TRBJ2-1, with 12 bases matching TRBD2. The CDR3 has 15 residues. Germline CDR1 MDHEN, CDR2 SYDVKM. Trimming at V came to 6 bases and at J to 8 bases, leaving 8 bases not matched to a gene. CDR3 sequence: CASRGPGLAGDEQFF. The CDR3 nucleotides read TGTGCCAGCAGGGGACCGGGACTAGCGGGTGATGAGCAGTTCTTC.

This clone was detected only once. The gene calls are TRBV19 and TRBJ2-1; D gene uncertain. Germline CDR1 is LNHDA and CDR2 is SQIVND (reference sequence). This CDR3 contains 16 residues. V lost 5 bases to trimming and J lost 7 bases, with 21 bases between them. CDR3 sequence: CASSLRRANPVNEQFF. In DNA form, the CDR3 reads TGTGCCAGTAGTCTCCGCCGAGCCAACCCGGTGAATGAGCAGTTCTTC.

This clone is a singleton in its sample. This CDR3 is also generated by other DNA sequences in the sample. J is TRBJ2-1 and V is TRBV2, with TRBD2 identical over 13 bases. Unmatched junction bases numbered 4, after V lost 4 bases and J lost 7 bases. Germline V gene sequence: CDR1 SNHLY, CDR2 FYNNEI. This CDR3 is built from 15 residues. The CDR3 DNA reads TGTGCCAGCAGTGGGACTAGCGGGAGATGGAATGAGCAGTTCTTC. Translated: CASSGTSGRWNEQFF. Filled out from reference TRBV2 and TRBJ2-1, the complete variable domain reads EPEVTQTPSHQVTQMGQEVILRCVPISNHLYFYWYRQILGQKVEFLVSFYNNEISEKSEIFDDQFSVERPDGSNFTLKIRSTKLEDSAMYFCASSGTSGRWNEQFFGPGTRLTVL.

The chain links TRBV2 to TRBJ1-1; a possible D gene is TRBD1 (6 bases). The V gene lost 5 bases and the J gene lost 5 bases, with 15 bases spanning the gap. The CDR3 runs 14 residues. The germline V gene encodes CDR1 SNHLY and CDR2 FYNNEI. CDR3 sequence reads: CASSNTGTRTEAFF. In nucleotides, the CDR3 is TGTGCCAGCAGTAACACCGGGACACGGACTGAAGCTTTCTTT.

CDR3 bases: TGTGCCAGCAGCTTGTCTAGGGAGACTGAAGCTTTCTTT. Translated, it gives CASSLSRETEAFF. The chain employs TRBV5-6 and TRBJ1-1; D gene unclear. The CDR3 is 13 amino acids. The germline CDR1 and CDR2 sequences are SGHDT and YYEEEE. V lost 1 base, J lost 5 bases, and 9 bases lay in between.

This sequence joins TRBV6-5 and TRBJ2-7; 8 bases line up with TRBD1. The CDR3 has 15 amino acids. The V gene's germline CDR1 is MNHEY and CDR2 SVGAGI. The ends lost 2 bases at V and 4 bases at J; junction bases unmatched: 7. The CDR3 coding sequence is TGTGCCAGCAGTTACCAGTGGACAGGGAAATACGAGCAGTACTTC. Translating it yields CASSYQWTGKYEQYF.

This clone was recorded once. The chain is built from TRBV5-1 and TRBJ1-1, with a tentative D call TRBD1 (5 bases). The germline CDR1 and CDR2 sequences are SGHRS and YFSETQ. The CDR3 extends over 16 amino acids. V lost 0 bases and J 2 bases, leaving 14 bases between the germline ends. The CDR3 reads CASSLAGGGVNTEAFF. Written as DNA, the CDR3 is TGCGCCAGCAGCTTGGCCGGAGGAGGGGTAAACACTGAAGCTTTCTTT.

The CDR3 loop is CASSFGTVIQETQYF. CDR3 bases: TGTGCCAGCAGCTTCGGGACAGTAATACAAGAGACCCAGTACTTC. The V gene is TRBV7-2, the J gene TRBJ2-5, with 7 bases matching TRBD1. Trimming at V came to 3 bases and at J to 2 bases, leaving 6 bases not matched to a gene. This CDR3 is built from 15 residues. The germline CDR1 and CDR2 sequences are SGHTA and FQGNSA.

The chain joins TRBV5-1 to TRBJ2-7; 10 bases are shared with TRBD2. The CDR3 covers 15 residues. Trimming took 4 bases from V and 3 from J; bases not matched to a gene: 7. Germline V gene sequence: CDR1 SGHRS, CDR2 YFSETQ. The CDR3 nucleotides are TGCGCCAGCAGCGAAACCGGGACTAGCGTCTACGAGCAGTACTTC. Translated: CASSETGTSVYEQYF.

The rearrangement uses TRBV21-1 and TRBJ1-5. TRBV21-1 represents a pseudogene. CDR3 length: 17 amino acids. The CDR3 is CASRNRIASKGYQPQHF. In DNA, the CDR3 is TGTGCCAGCAGGAATCGGATAGCCAGCAAAGGATATCAGCCCCAGCATTTT.

The chain joins TRBV4-2 to TRBJ2-5; tentatively, D is TRBD2 (7 bases). V was cut by 3 bases and J by 4 bases, with 21 bases left in between. The CDR3 spans 17 residues. The germline V gene has CDR1 LGHNA and CDR2 YNFKEQ. The CDR3 loop reads CASSQTGGGPQGETQYF. CDR3 bases: TGTGCCAGCAGCCAGACTGGGGGGGGCCCGCAGGGAGAGACCCAGTACTTC.

The genes are TRBV2 and TRBJ2-3; TRBD1 is a possible D gene (6 bases). V dropped 7 bases and J dropped 3 bases, with 14 bases sitting between them. Germline values: CDR1 SNHLY, CDR2 FYNNEI. The CDR3 is made up of 14 amino acids. Here the CDR3 DNA reads TGTGCCAGCAAAACAGGGCCGCCAACAGATACGCAGTATTTT. It codes for CASKTGPPTDTQYF.

This clone was seen a handful of times. CDR3 in amino acids: CARSLPGIEDQPQHF. As DNA, the CDR3 is TGTGCCAGAAGCTTACCAGGGATAGAAGACCAGCCCCAGCATTTT. This chain connects TRBV5-3 to TRBJ1-5; D is perhaps TRBD1 (5 bases). TRBV5-3 carries the ORF label, with uncertain function. The CDR3 extends over 15 amino acids. V was shortened by 2 bases and J by 7 bases, with 16 bases between the two germline ends.

The rearrangement links TRBV7-8 to TRBJ2-1, with 8 bases aligning to TRBD1. The germline V gene encodes CDR1 SGHVS and CDR2 FQNEAQ. The V segment lost 5 bases and the J segment 4 bases; nucleotides outside the gene matches: 4. This CDR3 is 14 amino acids long. The chain's CDR3 is CASSPGQVYNEQFF. The DNA for the CDR3 is TGTGCCAGCAGCCCGGGACAGGTTTACAATGAGCAGTTCTTC.

The rearrangement links TRBV2 to TRBJ1-2, with 8 bases lining up with TRBD1. Trimming at V came to 4 bases and at J to 4 bases, leaving 2 bases not matched to a gene. CDR3 length: 13 residues. Germline V gives CDR1 SNHLY, CDR2 FYNNEI. CDR3 DNA: TGTGCCAGCAGTGGGACAGGGCGCTATGGCTACACCTTC. Translating it yields CASSGTGRYGYTF.

The chain is built from TRBV4-1 and TRBJ2-3; D unclear. The germline V gene encodes CDR1 MGHRA and CDR2 YSYEKL. This CDR3 comprises 19 residues. The ends were cut back, 0 bases at V and 0 bases at J, with 19 bases in the middle. CDR3: CASSQETLPPELSTDTQYF. Written as DNA, the CDR3 is TGCGCCAGCAGCCAAGAAACCCTCCCCCCTGAACTTAGCACAGATACGCAGTATTTT.

The chain combines TRBV11-2 with TRBJ1-1; D not certain. Trimming stripped 5 bases from V and 3 bases from J, with 10 bases between. CDR1 is SGHAT, CDR2 FQNNGV, per germline. The CDR3 sequence is 13 residues long. The CDR3 loop is CASSPMSDTEAFF. DNA for the CDR3: TGTGCCAGCAGCCCAATGTCGGACACTGAAGCTTTCTTT.

The rearrangement uses TRBV7-9 and TRBJ2-3, with 11 bases aligning to TRBD2. This CDR3 is 16 amino acids long. CDR1 and CDR2 from the germline V gene are SEHNR and FQNEAQ (reference sequence). The V gene end was trimmed by 8 bases and the J gene end by 0 bases; junction bases not matched to a gene: 7. The CDR3: CASARGLAASTDTQYF. CDR3 DNA sequence: TGTGCCAGCGCCCGGGGACTAGCGGCTAGCACAGATACGCAGTATTTT.

This sequence joins TRBV5-1 and TRBJ2-3; 10 bases agree with TRBD1. Unmatched junction bases numbered 2, after V lost 3 bases and J lost 1 base. From germline, CDR1 is SGHRS and CDR2 YFSETQ. This CDR3 region has 15 residues. The CDR3 here is CASSWDRGGTDTQYF. The CDR3 nucleotides are TGCGCCAGCAGCTGGGACAGGGGTGGCACAGATACGCAGTATTTT.

The chain links TRBV5-8 to TRBJ2-5; 8 nucleotides agree with TRBD1. This CDR3 comprises 16 residues. With 4 bases clipped from V and 9 bases from J, the junction kept 17 bases outside the gene matches. From germline, CDR1 is SGHTS and CDR2 YDEGEE. In nucleotides, the CDR3 is TGTGCCAGCAGCCTGACCAGGACAGGGTTGTTTGTCGCCCAGTACTTC. This sequence encodes CASSLTRTGLFVAQYF.

The CDR3 bases are TGCGCCAGCAGCCCTGGGACTAGCGGGGGATACAATGAGCAGTTCTTC. As protein: CASSPGTSGGYNEQFF. This chain joins TRBV5-1 and TRBJ2-1; 14 bases are shared with TRBD2. The germline gives CDR1 SGHRS, CDR2 YFSETQ. V lost 4 bases and J lost 4; bases outside the gene matches: 4. The CDR3 is 16 residues long. The full variable domain, rest sourced from reference TRBV5-1 and TRBJ2-1, is KAGVTQTPRYLIKTRGQQVTLSCSPISGHRSVSWYQQTPGQGLQFLFEYFSETQRNKGNFPGRFSGRQFSNSRSEMNVSTLELGDSALYLCASSPGTSGGYNEQFFGPGTRLTVL.

The CDR3 here is CASSSAQGYGYTF. The CDR3 nucleotides are TGTGCCAGCAGCTCAGCCCAGGGTTATGGCTACACCTTC. The chain recombines TRBV28 with TRBJ1-2; a weak D match, TRBD1 (5 bases). In germline, CDR1 is MDHEN, CDR2 SYDVKM. V dropped 6 bases and J dropped 5 bases, with 13 bases sitting between them. The CDR3 is 13 residues long.

The gene calls are TRBV6-1 and TRBJ2-7; the D gene is possibly TRBD1 (5 bases). Trimming took off 3 bases at V and 2 bases at J, with 14 bases between the two ends. In germline, CDR1 is MNHNS, CDR2 SASEGT. This CDR3 spans 15 amino acids. The CDR3 reads CASSERGDSPYEQYF. The CDR3, as DNA: TGTGCCAGCAGTGAGCGTGGAGACAGCCCCTACGAGCAGTACTTC.

The chain is built from TRBV6-5 and TRBJ1-3, with TRBD1 matching 9 bases. Germline V CDR1 and CDR2: MNHEY, SVGAGI. J lost 4 bases, V lost 0 bases, and 4 bases had no gene match. The CDR3 sequence is 16 residues long. CDR3 residues: CASSYSRTGEGNTIYF. Written as DNA, the CDR3 is TGTGCCAGCAGTTACTCCCGGACAGGGGAAGGAAACACCATATATTTT.

This rearrangement joins TRBV7-2 to TRBJ2-7, with 7 bases identical to TRBD1. CDR3 length: 13 amino acids. Germline CDR1 is SGHTA and CDR2 is FQGNSA. V trimming: 7 bases; J trimming: 0 bases; junction bases outside the gene matches: 3. The CDR3, as DNA: TGTGCCAGCAAGGGGGCCTCCTCCTACGAGCAGTACTTC. This translates into CASKGASSYEQYF. The full variable domain, in which reference TRBV7-2 and TRBJ2-7 provide the parts outside the CDR3, is GAGVSQSPSNKVTEKGKDVELRCDPISGHTALYWYRQSLGQGLEFLIYFQGNSAPDKSGLPSDRFSAERTGGSVSTLTIQRTQQEDSAVYLCASKGASSYEQYFGPGTRLTVT.

The table lists this clone with a count of one. The genes are TRBV7-9 and TRBJ2-1, with a weak D call TRBD2 (5 bases). V lost 3 bases to trimming and J lost 3 bases, with 6 bases between them. Germline V gives CDR1 SEHNR, CDR2 FQNEAQ (reference sequence). This CDR3 contains 13 residues. CDR3 coding DNA: TGTGCCAGCAGCTTCAGCGGCTACAATGAGCAGTTCTTC. Its protein product is CASSFSGYNEQFF. Variable domain in full (rest from reference TRBV7-9 and TRBJ2-1): DTGVSQNPRHKITKRGQNVTFRCDPISEHNRLYWYRQTLGQGPEFLTYFQNEAQLEKSRLLSDRFSAERPKGSFSTLEIQRTEQGDSAMYLCASSFSGYNEQFFGPGTRLTVL.